The clone carrying this T cell receptor beta chain was counted at least ten times. The antigen is not known. Those with hyperthyroidism were 18 to 65 years old, newly diagnosed, and ill for under 2 months. Germline CDR1 SGDLS, CDR2 YYNGEE. The junction had 2 bases not matched to a gene; V was cut back by 0 bases and J by 3 bases. The CDR3 loop spans 14 amino acids. RNA transcripts gave rise to amplified TCR beta CDR3 regions. A set of HTBI primers served as the primers for a first-round RT-PCR of the TCR CDR3. TCRdb processed the multiplex PCR reads anew with MiXCR; each CDR3 protein has one entry. The data show about 840,000 distinct CDR3 sequences, 38% seen once. This entry comes from a study of T cells in Graves' hyperthyroidism and ophthalmopathy. The study's findings and limits: The model made its ophthalmopathy prediction, and onset followed a median about 6.8 months later.

The chain joins TRBV9 to TRBJ1-2; 7 bases fit TRBD1. Specimen: blood. The TCR was taken from a man aged 18 to 29 with Graves' hyperthyroidism. The CDR3 sequence is CASSVGGGDYGYTF. The CDR3 DNA is TGTGCCAGCAGCGTAGGAGGGGGCGACTATGGCTACACCTTC.